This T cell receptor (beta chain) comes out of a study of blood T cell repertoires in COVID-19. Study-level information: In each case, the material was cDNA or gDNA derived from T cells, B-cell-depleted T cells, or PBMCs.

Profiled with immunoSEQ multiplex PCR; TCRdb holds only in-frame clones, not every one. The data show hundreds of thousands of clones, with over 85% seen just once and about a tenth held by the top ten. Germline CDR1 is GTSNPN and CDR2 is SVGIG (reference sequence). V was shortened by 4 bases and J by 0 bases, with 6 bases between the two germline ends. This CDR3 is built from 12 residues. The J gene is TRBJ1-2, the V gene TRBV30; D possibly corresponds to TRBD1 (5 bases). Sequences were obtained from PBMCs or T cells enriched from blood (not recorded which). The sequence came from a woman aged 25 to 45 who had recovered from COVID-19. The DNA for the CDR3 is TGTGCCTGGATGACAGCTAACTATGGCTACACCTTC. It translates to CAWMTANYGYTF.